The T cell receptor beta chain described here comes from a study of blood T cell repertoires in COVID-19 (dated by TCRdb to 2018 to 2020). Study-wide context: Samples covering the acute and convalescent phases of COVID-19 were provided by collaborators in the United States, Italy and Spain. HLA class I and class II types, where available, came from metadata supplied by the sample provider rather than from assay-based typing. Sample metadata almost always included a de-identified subject ID, COVID-19 status, age in years and sex. The repertoires were made available in a free public database intended to serve as a resource for research on the immune response to SARS-CoV-2. The prospective study material was composed of cDNA or gDNA derived from T cells, B-cell-depleted T cells, or PBMCs. Subjects who had been exposed to COVID-19, were actively infected with it, or had recovered from it provided the deeply sampled blood TCRbeta repertoires that made up the dataset. Samples were obtained from the ongoing ImmuneRACE study (first 160 participants) and from about 1,300 subjects provided by 6 global collaborators. General conclusions and limits of the study: How much clinical and demographic metadata was included differed by source and by participant, and the metadata was provided uncurated.

TCRbeta CDR3 regions were amplified from genomic DNA using the immunoSEQ Assay, a bias-controlled multiplex PCR. The authors' analysis ran thus. The number of nucleated cells in each sample was estimated by amplification of reference gene primers within the assay. To quantify the absolute abundance of each unique TCRbeta CDR3 rearrangement, sequence reads were collapsed and filtered. For each sample, productive Simpson clonality was calculated as the square root of Simpson's diversity index over productive rearrangements. Sourced from immuneACCESS, this table was stored by TCRdb with only in-frame sequences that have V and J called. A share of the clones is absent; for the studies checked, an unresolved V gene accounts for under half, and the remainder has no known explanation. The V and J calls and the clone size are those of that table, but D and trimming were determined from the DNA. The sample profile shows a few hundred thousand clones; about four fifths of them were found once. Approximately 5% of the sample is in the top ten clones.

In regard to this clone: Its antigen specificity is not known. Within one base of it there is no much larger clone, and no base qualities were kept.

Participants in the prospective study were aged 18 to 89 years, lived in 20 to 30 United States geographic areas, and enrolled through a virtual design. In the prospective study, participants were assigned to cohorts based on the clinical history participants reported in a screening survey and a study questionnaire. Recovered participants in ImmuneRACE Cohort 3 were defined as having two consecutive negative NP/OP PCR tests, clearance from a healthcare professional, or resolution of symptoms. In the prospective study, whole blood, serum and a nasopharyngeal or oropharyngeal swab were collected from each participant by mobile phlebotomists. Over a roughly 2-month period, participants in the prospective study had the option of providing additional blood draws and questionnaires. Blood samples from the prospective study were shipped frozen or at room temperature prior to DNA extraction. CDR1 MNHEY and CDR2 SVGEGT are derived from the germline V gene. Trimming costs V 9 bases and J 0 bases, and their ends lie 21 bases apart. There are 17 amino acids in the CDR3, from cysteine to phenylalanine inclusive. Only the CDR3 part of the read is kept: 51 bases, read in frame from the first base.

This clonotype was obtained from a woman between 50 and 59 years old who had recovered from COVID-19. Input material: PBMCs or T cells enriched from blood (not recorded which). The V and J segments used are TRBV6-2 or TRBV6-3 and TRBJ1-5; TRBD1 is a weak D gene call, 6 bases matching. The bases read TGTGCCAGTAGCCCTCCGGACAGTTTTTATAGCAATCAGCCCCAGCATTTT. This codes for CASSPPDSFYSNQPQHF.